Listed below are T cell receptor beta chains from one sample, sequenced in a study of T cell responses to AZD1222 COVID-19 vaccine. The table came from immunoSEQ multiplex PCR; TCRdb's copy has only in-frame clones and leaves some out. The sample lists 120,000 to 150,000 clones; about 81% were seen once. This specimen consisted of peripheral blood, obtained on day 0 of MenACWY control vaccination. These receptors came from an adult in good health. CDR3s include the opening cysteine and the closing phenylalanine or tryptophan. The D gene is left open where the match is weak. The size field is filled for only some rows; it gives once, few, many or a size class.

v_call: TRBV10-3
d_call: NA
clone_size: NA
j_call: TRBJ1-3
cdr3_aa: CAISPLPSGNTIYF
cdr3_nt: TGTGCCATCAGCCCTCTTCCCTCTGGAAACACCATATATTTT

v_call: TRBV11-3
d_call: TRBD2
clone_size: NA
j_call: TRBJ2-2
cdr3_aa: CASSPTPTGGGSTGELFF
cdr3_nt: TGTGCCAGCAGCCCAACCCCCACGGGAGGGGGTAGCACCGGGGAGCTGTTTTTT

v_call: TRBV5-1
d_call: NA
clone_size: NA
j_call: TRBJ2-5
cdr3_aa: CASSVNTEETQYF
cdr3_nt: TGCGCCAGCTCCGTGAATACCGAAGAGACCCAGTACTTC

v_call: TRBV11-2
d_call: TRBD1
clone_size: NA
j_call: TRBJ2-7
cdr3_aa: CASSARDRGPYEQYF
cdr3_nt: TGTGCCAGCAGCGCCCGGGACAGGGGGCCCTACGAGCAGTACTTC

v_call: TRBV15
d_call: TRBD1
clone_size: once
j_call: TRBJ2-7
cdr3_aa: CATSRDRDSREQYF
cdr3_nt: TGTGCCACCAGCAGAGATAGGGACAGCCGAGAGCAGTACTTC

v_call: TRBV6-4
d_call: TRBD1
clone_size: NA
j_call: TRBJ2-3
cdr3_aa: CASRDSEGDTQYF
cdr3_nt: TGTGCCAGCCGGGACAGCGAAGGAGATACGCAGTATTTT

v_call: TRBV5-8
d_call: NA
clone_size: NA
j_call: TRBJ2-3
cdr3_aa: CASRRGPPGTQYF
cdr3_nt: TGTGCCAGCAGGCGGGGCCCTCCTGGTACGCAGTATTTT

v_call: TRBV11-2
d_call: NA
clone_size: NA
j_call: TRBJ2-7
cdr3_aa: CASSLDRRYEQYF
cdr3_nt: TGTGCCAGCAGCTTAGACAGAAGATACGAGCAGTACTTC

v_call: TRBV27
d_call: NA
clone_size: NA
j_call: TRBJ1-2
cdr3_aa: CASSDGHNYGYTF
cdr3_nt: TGTGCCAGCAGTGACGGGCATAATTATGGCTACACCTTC

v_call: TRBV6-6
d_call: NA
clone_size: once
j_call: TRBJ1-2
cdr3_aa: CASWVASGYTF
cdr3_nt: TGTGCCAGCTGGGTGGCCTCGGGCTACACCTTC

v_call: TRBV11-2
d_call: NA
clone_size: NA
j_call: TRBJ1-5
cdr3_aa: CASSLDVGGNQPQHF
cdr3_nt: TGTGCCAGCAGCTTAGATGTAGGCGGCAATCAGCCCCAGCATTTT

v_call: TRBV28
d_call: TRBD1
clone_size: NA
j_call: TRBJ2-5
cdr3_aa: CASSSQGASETQYF
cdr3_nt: TGTGCCAGCAGTTCACAGGGGGCGTCGGAGACCCAGTACTTC

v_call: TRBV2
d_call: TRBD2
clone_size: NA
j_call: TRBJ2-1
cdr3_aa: CASRRNGGEYNEQFF
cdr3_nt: TGTGCCAGCCGGCGGAACGGGGGGGAATACAATGAGCAGTTCTTC

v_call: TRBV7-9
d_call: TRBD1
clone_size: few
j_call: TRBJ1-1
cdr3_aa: CASSLAGGDRNTEAFF
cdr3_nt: TGTGCCAGCAGCTTAGCGGGAGGGGACAGGAACACTGAAGCTTTCTTT

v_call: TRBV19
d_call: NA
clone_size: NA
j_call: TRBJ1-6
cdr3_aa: CASRRGSGSPLHF
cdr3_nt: TGTGCCAGTAGAAGGGGGAGTGGATCACCCCTCCACTTT

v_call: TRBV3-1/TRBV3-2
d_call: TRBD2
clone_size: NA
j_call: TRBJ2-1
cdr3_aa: CVSSQARGSYNEQFF
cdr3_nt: TGTGTCAGCAGCCAAGCGCGGGGGTCCTACAATGAGCAGTTCTTC

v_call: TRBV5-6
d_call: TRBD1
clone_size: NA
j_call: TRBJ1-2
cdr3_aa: CASSLDRDRGLYGYTF
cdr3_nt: TGTGCCAGCAGCTTGGATCGAGACAGGGGGCTCTATGGCTACACCTTC

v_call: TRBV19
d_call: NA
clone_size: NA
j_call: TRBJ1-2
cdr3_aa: CASSIDLGSGYGYTF
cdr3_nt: TGTGCCAGTAGTATAGATCTAGGCTCAGGCTATGGCTACACCTTC

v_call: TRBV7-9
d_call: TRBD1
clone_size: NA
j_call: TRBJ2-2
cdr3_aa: CASSLTGVTGELFF
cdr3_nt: TGTGCCAGCAGCTTGACAGGGGTCACCGGGGAGCTGTTTTTT

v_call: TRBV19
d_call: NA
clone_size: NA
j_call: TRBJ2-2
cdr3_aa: CASHAWTPTNTGELFF
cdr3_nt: TGTGCCAGCCATGCCTGGACACCCACGAACACCGGGGAGCTGTTTTTT

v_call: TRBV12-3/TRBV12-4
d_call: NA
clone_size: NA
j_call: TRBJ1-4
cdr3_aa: CASGGPSGKLFF
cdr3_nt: TGTGCCAGCGGAGGACCCTCCGGGAAACTGTTTTTT

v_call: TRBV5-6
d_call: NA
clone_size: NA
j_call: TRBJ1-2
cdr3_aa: CASSLGPGGDGYTF
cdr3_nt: TGTGCCAGCAGCTTGGGTCCGGGAGGGGATGGCTACACCTTC

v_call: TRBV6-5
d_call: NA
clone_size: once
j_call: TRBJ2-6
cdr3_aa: CASSYSKVSGANVLTF
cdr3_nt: TGTGCCAGCAGTTACTCGAAGGTCTCTGGGGCCAACGTCCTGACTTTC

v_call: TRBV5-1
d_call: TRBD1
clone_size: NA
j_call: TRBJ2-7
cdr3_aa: CASSLLPDRGLGYEQYF
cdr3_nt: TGCGCCAGCAGCTTGTTACCCGACAGGGGGCTTGGGTACGAGCAGTACTTC

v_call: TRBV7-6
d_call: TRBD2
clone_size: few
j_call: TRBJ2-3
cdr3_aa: CASSFLAGGPDTQYF
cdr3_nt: TGTGCCAGCAGCTTTCTAGCGGGGGGCCCAGATACGCAGTATTTT

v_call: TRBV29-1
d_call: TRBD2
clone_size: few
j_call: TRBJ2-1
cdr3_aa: CSVILAGGRANEQFF
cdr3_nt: TGCAGCGTTATACTAGCGGGGGGGCGTGCGAATGAGCAGTTCTTC

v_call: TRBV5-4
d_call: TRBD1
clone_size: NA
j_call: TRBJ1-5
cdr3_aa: CASSPGQGAGQPQHF
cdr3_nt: TGTGCCAGCAGCCCGGGACAGGGGGCAGGTCAGCCCCAGCATTTT

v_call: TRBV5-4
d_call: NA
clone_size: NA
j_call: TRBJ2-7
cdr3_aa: CASSPYVNGVSTLQYF
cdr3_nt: TGTGCCAGCAGCCCGTATGTCAACGGCGTCTCCACACTACAGTACTTC

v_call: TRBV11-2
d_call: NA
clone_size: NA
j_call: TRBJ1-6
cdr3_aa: CASSPQTHSPLHF
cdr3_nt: TGTGCCAGCAGCCCCCAGACACATTCACCCCTCCACTTT

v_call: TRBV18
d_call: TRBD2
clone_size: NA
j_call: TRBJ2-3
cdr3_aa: CASSPASGGRVTDTQYF
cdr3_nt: TGTGCCAGCTCACCAGCTAGCGGGGGGAGAGTCACAGATACGCAGTATTTT

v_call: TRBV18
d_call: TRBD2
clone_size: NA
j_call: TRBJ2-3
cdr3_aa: CASSPASGGATQYF
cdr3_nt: TGTGCCAGCTCACCAGCGAGCGGGGGAGCCACGCAGTATTTT

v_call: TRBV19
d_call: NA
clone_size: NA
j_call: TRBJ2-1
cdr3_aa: CASSIDMAASGNEQFF
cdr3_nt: TGTGCCAGTAGTATAGACATGGCCGCCTCGGGGAATGAGCAGTTCTTC

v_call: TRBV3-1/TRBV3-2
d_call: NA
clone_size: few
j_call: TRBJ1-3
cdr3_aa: CASSQESGLLSSGNTIYF
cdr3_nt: TGTGCCAGCAGCCAAGAGTCAGGACTGCTCTCGTCTGGAAACACCATATATTTT

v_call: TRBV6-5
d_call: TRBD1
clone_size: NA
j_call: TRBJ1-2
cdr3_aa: CASRQGTNYGYTF
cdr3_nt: TGTGCCAGCAGACAGGGGACTAACTATGGCTACACCTTC

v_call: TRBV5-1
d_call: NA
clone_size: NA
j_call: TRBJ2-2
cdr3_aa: CASSLSAGNTGELFF
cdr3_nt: TGCGCCAGCAGCTTATCCGCGGGGAACACCGGGGAGCTGTTTTTT

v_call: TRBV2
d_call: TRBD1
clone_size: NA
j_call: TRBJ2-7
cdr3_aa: CASSGGQGSIYEQYF
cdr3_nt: TGTGCCAGCAGTGGAGGACAGGGGAGTATCTACGAGCAGTACTTC

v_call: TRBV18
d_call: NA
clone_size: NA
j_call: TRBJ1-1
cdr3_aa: CASSPRRTEAFF
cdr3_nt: TGTGCCAGCTCACCACGGCGCACTGAAGCTTTCTTT

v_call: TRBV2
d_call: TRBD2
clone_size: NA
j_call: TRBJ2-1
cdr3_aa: CASRQLAGANNEQFF
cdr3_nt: TGTGCCAGCAGGCAACTAGCGGGGGCAAACAATGAGCAGTTCTTC

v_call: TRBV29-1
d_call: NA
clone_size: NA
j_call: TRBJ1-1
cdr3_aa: CSTSSDPFGTEAFF
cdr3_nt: TGCAGCACATCTTCGGACCCCTTCGGGACTGAAGCTTTCTTT

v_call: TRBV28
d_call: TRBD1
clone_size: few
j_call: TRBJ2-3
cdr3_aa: CASSLGDSRTDTQYF
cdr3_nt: TGTGCCAGCAGTTTGGGGGACAGTAGAACAGATACGCAGTATTTT

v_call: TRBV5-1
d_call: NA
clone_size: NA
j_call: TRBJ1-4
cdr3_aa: CASRFQGSEKLFF
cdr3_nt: TGCGCCAGCAGGTTTCAGGGAAGTGAAAAACTGTTTTTT

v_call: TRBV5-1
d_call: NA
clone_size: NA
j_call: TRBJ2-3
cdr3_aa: CASSSRHLADTQYF
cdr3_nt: TGCGCCAGCAGCTCTCGGCACTTAGCGGATACGCAGTATTTT

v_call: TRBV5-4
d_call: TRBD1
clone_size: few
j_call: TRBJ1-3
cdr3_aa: CASSPRGSSGNTIYF
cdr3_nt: TGTGCCAGCAGCCCCAGGGGGAGCTCTGGAAACACCATATATTTT

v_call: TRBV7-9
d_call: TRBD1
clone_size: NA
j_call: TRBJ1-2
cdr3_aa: CASSLTGTGGESSYGYTF
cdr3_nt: TGTGCCAGCAGCTTAACAGGGACAGGGGGCGAGTCCTCATATGGCTACACCTTC

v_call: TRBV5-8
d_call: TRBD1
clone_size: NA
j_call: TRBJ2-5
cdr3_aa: CASSRADRVRRETQYF
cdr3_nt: TGTGCCAGCAGCCGAGCCGACAGGGTCCGCCGGGAGACCCAGTACTTC

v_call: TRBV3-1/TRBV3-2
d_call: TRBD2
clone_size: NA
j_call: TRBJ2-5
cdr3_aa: CASSQDRSGGAQETQYF
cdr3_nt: TGTGCCAGCAGCCAAGATCGAAGCGGGGGGGCCCAAGAGACCCAGTACTTC

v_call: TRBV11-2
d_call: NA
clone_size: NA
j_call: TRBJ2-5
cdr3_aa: CASSFMEQGETQYF
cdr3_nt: TGTGCCAGCAGCTTTATGGAGCAGGGAGAGACCCAGTACTTC

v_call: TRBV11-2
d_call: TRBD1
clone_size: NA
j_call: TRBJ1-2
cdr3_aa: CASSPTMTGVWYGYTF
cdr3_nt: TGTGCCAGCAGCCCAACTATGACAGGGGTATGGTATGGCTACACCTTC

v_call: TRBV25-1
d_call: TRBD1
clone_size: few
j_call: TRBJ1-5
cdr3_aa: CASSEGQGGNQPQHF
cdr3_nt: TGTGCCAGCAGTGAGGGACAGGGGGGCAATCAGCCCCAGCATTTT